This is a list of T cell receptor beta chains from one sample in a study of OX40 agonist ivuxolimab in advanced cancers. Clones were read by immunoSEQ multiplex PCR, and TCRdb kept only the in-frame ones, dropping some. The repertoire holds more than 70,000 clones, with around 85% as singletons. The material sequenced was CD4+ or CD8+ T cells sorted from blood, taken in a trial of the OX40 agonist ivuxolimab. These receptor sequences come from an adult with an advanced solid tumor such as melanoma, head and neck, liver or kidney cancer. Both conserved end residues are part of each CDR3. D genes are given only for firm matches. Expanded clones are given a class, and other clones once, few, many or no size at all.

TRBJ1-2 TRBV5-4 NA NA CASSFESASYGYTF TGTGCCAGCAGCTTCGAGAGCGCTAGCTATGGCTACACCTTC
TRBJ1-2 TRBV11-2 NA once CASSLVESRSGYTF TGTGCCAGCAGCTTAGTCGAAAGCAGGAGTGGCTACACCTTC
TRBJ2-5 TRBV5-1 TRBD1 NA CASSSTDRGRETQYF TGCGCCAGCAGCAGTACGGACAGGGGGAGGGAGACCCAGTACTTC
TRBJ2-2 TRBV2 NA NA CASSFRLRGTVNTGELFF TGTGCCAGCTCCTTCCGATTACGCGGGACAGTCAACACCGGGGAGCTGTTTTTT
TRBJ1-1 TRBV29-1 NA NA CSVEGHANTEAFF TGCAGCGTTGAAGGACACGCGAACACTGAAGCTTTCTTT
TRBJ1-1 TRBV30 NA many CAWSRLRLLFNTEAFF TGTGCCTGGAGCCGCCTCAGGCTGCTCTTCAACACTGAAGCTTTCTTT
TRBJ1-4 TRBV5-5 NA NA CASSLAGLGEKLFF TGTGCCAGCAGCTTGGCGGGTCTGGGGGAAAAACTGTTTTTT
TRBJ2-5 TRBV23-1 NA NA CASSRETQYF TGCGCCAGCAGTCGGGAGACCCAGTACTTC
TRBJ1-5 TRBV28 NA few CASSPSLGSNQPQHF TGTGCCAGCAGCCCGTCCCTTGGTAGCAATCAGCCCCAGCATTTT
TRBJ2-3 TRBV5-1 TRBD2 NA CASSSIAGGPADTQYF TGCGCCAGCAGCTCAATAGCGGGGGGGCCGGCAGATACGCAGTATTTT
TRBJ2-1 TRBV9 NA NA CASSVRESYNEQFF TGTGCCAGCAGCGTGAGGGAGTCCTACAATGAGCAGTTCTTC
TRBJ2-1 TRBV6-1 TRBD1 NA CASSGQGAYNEQFF TGTGCCAGCAGCGGACAGGGGGCCTACAATGAGCAGTTCTTC
TRBJ2-7 TRBV6-6 NA NA CASSYDTSSYEQYF TGTGCCAGCAGTTATGATACAAGCTCCTACGAGCAGTACTTC
TRBJ2-7 TRBV5-1 TRBD1 NA CASSLDSGQYYEQYF TGCGCCAGCAGCTTGGATTCGGGACAGTACTACGAGCAGTACTTC
TRBJ1-5 TRBV7-2 NA NA CASSLVAGTNQPQHF TGTGCCAGCAGCTTAGTCGCCGGAACCAATCAGCCCCAGCATTTT
TRBJ2-3 TRBV2 NA NA CASSGGIRGTSTDTQYF TGTGCCAGCAGTGGTGGGATACGGGGAACCAGCACAGATACGCAGTATTTT
TRBJ1-2 TRBV5-1 NA NA CASSLSGNYGYTF TGCGCCAGCAGCTTGAGCGGGAACTATGGCTACACCTTC
TRBJ2-6 TRBV25-1 TRBD1 NA CASSDAGTGGSGANVLTF TGTGCCAGCAGTGATGCAGGGACAGGGGGCTCTGGGGCCAACGTCCTGACTTTC
TRBJ1-6 TRBV27 TRBD1 NA CASSLIAPGQIYNSPLHF TGTGCCAGCAGCTTAATTGCCCCGGGACAGATCTATAATTCACCCCTCCACTTT
TRBJ2-2 TRBV18 TRBD2 NA CASSPAERGLGELFF TGTGCCAGTTCACCAGCTGAGCGGGGGCTCGGGGAGCTGTTTTTT
TRBJ1-5 TRBV28 TRBD1 NA CASIGQATQPQHF TGTGCCAGCATAGGACAGGCGACTCAGCCCCAGCATTTT
TRBJ1-1 TRBV18 NA NA CASSPLPTGGGTEAFF TGTGCCAGCTCACCACTCCCAACGGGGGGCGGTACTGAAGCTTTCTTT
TRBJ1-1 TRBV18 TRBD1 NA CASSASDRDTEAFF TGTGCCAGCTCAGCAAGTGACAGGGACACTGAAGCTTTCTTT
TRBJ2-2 TRBV14 NA NA CASSPYMNTGELFF TGTGCCAGCAGCCCCTATATGAACACCGGGGAGCTGTTTTTT
TRBJ1-6 TRBV27 NA NA CASRPETYRESPLHF TGTGCCAGCAGACCAGAGACTTATAGGGAATCACCCCTCCACTTT
TRBJ2-7 TRBV11-2 TRBD1 NA CASRDPGQGNSYEQYF TGTGCCAGCAGGGACCCGGGACAGGGGAACTCCTACGAGCAGTACTTC
TRBJ2-1 TRBV2 NA NA CASSDDYNEQFF TGTGCCAGCAGTGACGACTACAATGAGCAGTTCTTC
TRBJ1-1 TRBV6-5 NA NA CASSYSLGNTEAFF TGTGCCAGCAGTTACTCGTTGGGGAACACTGAAGCTTTCTTT
TRBJ1-2 TRBV4-1 NA NA CASSPPGGSYGYTF TGCGCCAGCAGCCCCCCGGGAGGTTCTTATGGCTACACCTTC
TRBJ1-2 TRBV20-1 NA few CSASPSYGYTF TGCAGTGCTAGCCCTTCCTATGGCTACACCTTC
TRBJ2-5 TRBV25-1 TRBD2 NA CASSDKLAGTETQYF TGTGCCAGCAGTGATAAACTAGCGGGGACAGAGACCCAGTACTTC
TRBJ1-6 TRBV30 NA few CAWSVPYRGSPLHF TGTGCCTGGAGTGTACCCTACAGAGGCTCACCCCTCCACTTT
TRBJ2-2 TRBV5-6 NA NA CASRSYPGRRTGELFF TGTGCCAGCAGATCCTATCCGGGACGGCGGACCGGGGAGCTGTTTTTT
TRBJ2-6 TRBV4-1 TRBD1 NA CASSQEGTGLSGANVLTF TGCGCCAGCAGCCAAGAAGGGACAGGGCTGTCTGGGGCCAACGTCCTGACTTTC
TRBJ2-3 TRBV5-1 TRBD2 NA CASSSGGTSGVTDTQYF TGCGCCAGCAGCTCCGGGGGGACTAGCGGGGTCACAGATACGCAGTATTTT
TRBJ2-1 TRBV6-1 NA NA CASSEARGLEQFF TGTGCCAGCAGTGAAGCGAGGGGTTTGGAGCAGTTCTTC
TRBJ2-7 TRBV30 NA NA CAWGRGRGYEQYF TGTGCCTGGGGAAGGGGTAGGGGTTACGAGCAGTACTTC
TRBJ1-2 TRBV28 NA NA CASSSGRRDGYTF TGTGCCAGCAGTTCGGGGCGGCGAGATGGCTACACCTTC
TRBJ2-7 TRBV5-1 NA NA CASSLEAGRGEQYF TGCGCCAGCAGCTTGGAGGCAGGGCGAGGGGAGCAGTACTTC
TRBJ2-7 TRBV4-1 NA NA CASSQFAGTPGYEQYF TGCGCCAGCAGCCAATTCGCTGGCACGCCGGGGTACGAGCAGTACTTC
TRBJ1-5 TRBV4-2 NA NA CASSRSWGPTDGPQHF TGTGCCAGCAGCCGGAGTTGGGGACCCACCGATGGGCCCCAGCATTTT